This TCR beta chain was recovered during a study of blood T cell repertoires in COVID-19. Overall study: Sites across the United States, Italy and Spain contributed samples from acute and convalescent COVID-19. T cells, B-cell-depleted T cells, or PBMCs supplied cDNA or gDNA.

V shed 4 bases, J shed 5 bases, and the junction held 10 bases outside the gene matches. This CDR3 spans 15 amino acids. Germline loops: CDR1 SGDLS, CDR2 YYNGEE. Methods used by the authors: Amplification with reference gene primers provided the estimates of nucleated cell counts. Produced via immunoSEQ multiplex PCR; TCRdb's table is partial and in-frame only. V and J calls and clone size follow that table, whereas D and trimming were derived from the DNA. Found here are about 90,000 clones, roughly 80% of them singletons; the top ten hold about 23%. The rearrangement joins TRBV9 to TRBJ2-5, with TRBD2 matching over 8 bases. The clonotype was recovered from an elderly man with active or convalescent COVID-19. The sample taken for sequencing was peripheral blood. CDR3 loop: CASSPRRGGPETQYF. The CDR3 nucleotides are TGTGCCAGCAGCCCGCGACGGGGGGGGCCTGAGACCCAGTACTTC.